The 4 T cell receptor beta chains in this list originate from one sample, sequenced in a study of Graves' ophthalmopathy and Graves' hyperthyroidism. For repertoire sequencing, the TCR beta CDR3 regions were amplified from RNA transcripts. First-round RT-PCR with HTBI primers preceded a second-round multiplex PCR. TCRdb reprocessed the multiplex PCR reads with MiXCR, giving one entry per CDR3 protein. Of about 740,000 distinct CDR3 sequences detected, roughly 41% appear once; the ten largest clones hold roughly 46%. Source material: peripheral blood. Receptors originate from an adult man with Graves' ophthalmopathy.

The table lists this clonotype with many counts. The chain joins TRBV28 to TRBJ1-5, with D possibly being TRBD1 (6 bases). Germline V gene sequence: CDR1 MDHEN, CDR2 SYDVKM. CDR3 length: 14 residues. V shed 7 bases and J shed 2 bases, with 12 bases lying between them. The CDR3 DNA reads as TGTGCCAGCACCGAACACAGGGGCAATCAGCCCCAGCATTTT. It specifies CASTEHRGNQPQHF.

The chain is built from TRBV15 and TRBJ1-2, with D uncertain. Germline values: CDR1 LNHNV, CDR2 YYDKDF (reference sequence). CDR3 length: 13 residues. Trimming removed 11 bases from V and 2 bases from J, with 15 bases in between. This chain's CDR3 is CAWSEPWNYGYTF. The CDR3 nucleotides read TGTGCCTGGAGTGAGCCTTGGAACTATGGCTACACCTTC.

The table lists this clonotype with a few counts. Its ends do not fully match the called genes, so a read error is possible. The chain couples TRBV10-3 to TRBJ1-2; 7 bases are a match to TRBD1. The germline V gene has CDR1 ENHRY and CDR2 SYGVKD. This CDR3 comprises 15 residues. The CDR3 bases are TGTGCCAGCAGTTATCGGGACAGTGTTCAATATGGCTACACCTTC. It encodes CASSYRDSVQYGYTF.

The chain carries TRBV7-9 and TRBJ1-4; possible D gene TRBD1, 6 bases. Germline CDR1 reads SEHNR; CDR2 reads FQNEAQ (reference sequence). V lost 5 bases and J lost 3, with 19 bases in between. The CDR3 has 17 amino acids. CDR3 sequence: CASSPRGTGSSNEKLFF. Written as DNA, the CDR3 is TGTGCCAGCAGCCCCAGGGGAACCGGGTCGTCTAATGAAAAACTGTTTTTT.